This TCR beta chain was documented in a study of blood T cells in healthy people across ages. Study at large: Template switching picked up about one barcoded beta molecule for each two T cells.

A single count supports this clonotype. The authors ran a second PCR of about 7 to 11 cycles using a sample-barcoded 5' primer and a J-beta primer mix. TCRdb re-derived calls from the 5' RACE reads in MiXCR, one entry per CDR3 protein. The sample shows about 1.6 million distinct CDR3 sequences, roughly a third of them seen only once. The sequence came from a woman younger than 45 in good health. Sequencing was done on a sample of blood.

The CDR3 loop is CSARGGFRPGIMKAFF. For the CDR3, the DNA is TGCAGTGCTAGAGGAGGGTTTCGTCCAGGGATCATGAAAGCTTTCTTT. V and J are TRBV20-1 and TRBJ1-1; TRBD1 is a possible D gene (5 bases). This CDR3 has 16 amino acids. Trimming left V 1 base short and J 9 bases short, with 24 bases between. CDR1 DFQATT and CDR2 SNEGSKA come from the germline V gene (reference sequence).